This T cell receptor (beta chain) was profiled in a study of cytomegalovirus exposure and HLA in healthy donors. Study-wide findings and caveats: TCR beta V- and J-gene trimming was later associated with a missense DCLRE1C variant. Testing in vitro showed three CMV-associated chains specific for CMV antigens. Of the V segments, some could not be distinguished, including TRBV6-2 and TRBV6-3, and were excluded.

This clone was found a few times. What it binds is not known. One junction end disagrees with the germline gene, perhaps due to a read error. The CDR3 is 14 residues long. Germline V lookup: CDR1 SSHAT, CDR2 FNYEAQ (reference sequence). PCR was performed using 60 Vbeta and 13 Jbeta primers. In the original analysis: Later, an analysis found 75 million to 90 million unique TCR beta chains, and about 10 million of these were shared. The data were produced by immunoSEQ multiplex PCR, yet TCRdb's version contains in-frame clones alone and is incomplete. V and J calls and clone size come straight from that table; D and trimming were deduced from the DNA. The table has 110,000 to 150,000 clones, nearly 80% seen once.

Sequences were obtained from PBMCs. This chain joins TRBV7-7 and TRBJ2-7; D ambiguous. This clonotype was sampled from a woman in her twenties or thirties in good health and CMV-seronegative. CDR3 coding DNA: TGTGCTAGCAGCCCGAGACCAGGCTCCTACGAGCAGTACTTC. Its translation: CASSPRPGSYEQYF.